This entry is about one TCR beta chain. This specimen comes from a study of blood T cell repertoires in COVID-19. Study in general: The origin of the acute and convalescent COVID-19 samples was the United States, Italy and Spain. T cells, B-cell-depleted T cells, or PBMCs supplied cDNA or gDNA.

The length of the CDR3 is 15 residues. Germline loops: CDR1 SGHAT, CDR2 FQNNGV. Trimming took 5 bases from V and 2 from J; bases not matched to a gene: 3. Authors' analysis steps: Using reference gene primer amplification, nucleated cell counts were estimated. Clones were sequenced by immunoSEQ multiplex PCR, and TCRdb holds only the in-frame ones, with some missing. The V and J calls and clone size were taken over from that table, and D and trimming were inferred from the DNA. The repertoire holds tens of thousands of clones, around nine tenths seen once, with 16% in the top ten. The sample was peripheral blood. The clonotype originates from a man in his fifties or sixties with active or convalescent COVID-19. V gene TRBV11-2 combines with J gene TRBJ2-2; TRBD2 aligns across 9 bases. In DNA form, the CDR3 reads TGTGCCAGCAGCCCGACTAGCGGCAACACCGGGGAGCTGTTTTTT. Translating it yields CASSPTSGNTGELFF.